The TCR beta chain described here comes from a study of blood T cell repertoires in COVID-19. In the study overall: The cDNA or gDNA used as material had been derived from T cells, B-cell-depleted T cells, or PBMCs.

This clone was seen just once. Per the original data handling: Scientists estimated how many nucleated cells there were by amplifying reference gene primers. Profiling relied on immunoSEQ multiplex PCR, and the TCRdb table lists in-frame clones only, not all of them. That table furnishes V, J and clone size, whereas the DNA furnished D and trimming. The repertoire consists of 100,000 to 120,000 clones, with about four fifths occurring once and the leading ten covering roughly two fifths. The CDR3 has 15 residues. Germline CDR1 and CDR2: SGDLS and YYNGEE. Trimming removed 4 bases from V and 5 bases from J; junction bases left unmatched: 10.

The source material was peripheral blood. The chain recombines TRBV9 with TRBJ2-3; 7 bases map to TRBD2. The sequence was collected from a man older than 75 with acute or convalescent COVID-19. DNA of the CDR3: TGTGCCAGCAGCCCTCGGACTGGGGGGGGAGATACGCAGTATTTT. Translated, it gives CASSPRTGGGDTQYF.